Listed here are 16 T cell receptor beta chains from one sample, sequenced in a study of T cell changes during pregnancy in multiple sclerosis. The table came from immunoSEQ multiplex PCR; TCRdb's copy has only in-frame clones and leaves some out. Among about 61,000 clones, 75% to 90% were seen once, and the ten largest hold around 0.85%. The specimen comprised peripheral blood, sampled in the first trimester of pregnancy. All receptors derive from a female donor in good health, enrolled as a control in a pregnancy study.

This chain links TRBV2 with TRBJ1-6, with D perhaps matching TRBD1 (5 bases). Trimming removed 4 bases from V and 6 bases from J, with 13 bases in between. The CDR3 runs to 15 residues. The germline gives CDR1 SNHLY, CDR2 FYNNEI. The CDR3 coding sequence is TGTGCCAGCAGTGGGGGGGGAGGCAGTAATTCACCCCTCCACTTT. This codes for CASSGGGGSNSPLHF.

This chain uses TRBV30 with TRBJ1-2, with D maybe TRBD1 (5 bases). This CDR3 contains 12 residues. CDR1 and CDR2 from the germline V gene are GTSNPN and SVGIG (reference sequence). The germline V and J ends were trimmed by 4 bases and 5 bases, with 11 bases remaining between them. The CDR3 spells CAWTGDSYGYTF. The CDR3, as DNA: TGTGCCTGGACCGGTGACAGTTATGGCTACACCTTC.

The chain has TRBV4-3 and TRBJ2-7; TRBD1 is a possible D gene (5 bases). Between the trimmed V and J ends, which lost 0 bases and 6 bases, there was a span of 18 bases. The germline gives CDR1 LGHNA, CDR2 YSLEER. This CDR3 has 16 residues. In DNA, the CDR3 is TGCGCCAGCAGCCAAGATCTGGCAGGGCTTGGATCCGAGCAGTACTTC. Translation gives CASSQDLAGLGSEQYF.

The rearrangement uses TRBV13 and TRBJ2-1, with TRBD2 matching over 14 bases. In germline, CDR1 is PRHDT, CDR2 FYEKMQ (reference sequence). Trimming took 4 bases from V and 8 from J; bases not matched to a gene: 4. The CDR3 has 15 amino acids. The CDR3 region is CASSYRLAGGHEQFF. The CDR3 nucleotides are TGTGCCAGCAGCTATCGACTAGCGGGGGGGCATGAGCAGTTCTTC.

This clone was recorded only once. The rearrangement links TRBV4-1 to TRBJ2-1; the D gene is possibly TRBD2 (5 bases). V lost 8 bases to trimming and J lost 2 bases, with 19 bases between them. The germline gives CDR1 MGHRA, CDR2 YSYEKL. The CDR3 runs 16 residues. CDR3 protein: CASGQQTGNPYNEQFF. The DNA of the CDR3 is TGCGCCAGCGGTCAACAGACGGGAAATCCCTACAATGAGCAGTTCTTC.

The rearrangement joins TRBV11-2 to TRBJ2-5; perhaps TRBD1 as D (6 bases). Germline assignment: CDR1 SGHAT and CDR2 FQNNGV. The CDR3 contains 12 residues. V was shortened by 0 bases and J by 7 bases, with 6 bases between the two germline ends. CDR3 DNA: TGTGCCAGCAGCTTAGAAGGGGGGACCCAGTACTTC. Protein product: CASSLEGGTQYF.

This chain connects TRBV19 to TRBJ1-2, with D tentatively TRBD1 (5 bases). V lost 1 base and J lost 6, with 27 bases in between. CDR3 size: 19 residues. Germline assignment: CDR1 LNHDA and CDR2 SQIVND (reference sequence). CDR3 sequence: CASSIVAGQGLRSSHGYTF. CDR3 bases: TGTGCCAGTAGTATAGTCGCTGGGCAGGGCCTCCGTTCGTCCCATGGCTACACCTTC.

The genes are TRBV11-2 and TRBJ1-3, with D unclear. CDR1 SGHAT and CDR2 FQNNGV come from the germline V gene. V lost 5 bases and J 6 bases, leaving 8 bases between the germline ends. The CDR3 is 12 residues long. CDR3 coding DNA: TGTGCCAGCAGCCCGGGTCTAAACACCATATATTTT. Its translation: CASSPGLNTIYF.

The chain uses TRBV11-3 and TRBJ1-2, with D perhaps matching TRBD1 (6 bases). Germline CDR1 reads SGHNT; CDR2 reads YENEEA. This CDR3 is 15 amino acids long. The ends were cut back, 5 bases at V and 4 bases at J, with 17 bases in the middle. The CDR3 sequence: CASSPTNRDGYGYTF. CDR3 in DNA: TGTGCCAGCAGCCCAACCAACAGGGACGGCTATGGCTACACCTTC.

The chain uses TRBV7-7 and TRBJ1-1; D might be TRBD1 (5 bases). V gave up 2 bases and J gave up 4 bases, with 8 bases separating them. Germline V CDR1 and CDR2: SSHAT, FNYEAQ (reference sequence). The CDR3 runs to 13 residues. In DNA, the CDR3 is TGTGCCAGCAGCTTATCCAGGGTCACTGAAGCTTTCTTT. Protein: CASSLSRVTEAFF.

This chain joins TRBV29-1 and TRBJ1-2; unclear D gene. V gave up 0 bases and J gave up 4 bases, with 12 bases separating them. Germline loops: CDR1 SQVTM, CDR2 ANQGSEA. CDR3 length equals 14 residues. CDR3 residues: CSVEDPGGSYGYTF. Written as DNA, the CDR3 is TGCAGCGTTGAAGATCCCGGCGGGTCCTATGGCTACACCTTC.

The J gene is TRBJ1-6, the V gene TRBV7-8; 9 bases align to TRBD1. The CDR3 covers 17 residues. CDR1 is SGHVS and CDR2 is FQNEAQ in the germline V gene. The V and J ends lost 5 bases and 0 bases, in that order; junction bases with no gene match: 5. This CDR3 reads CASSHETGGSYNSPLHF. In DNA form, the CDR3 reads TGTGCCAGCAGCCATGAGACAGGGGGCTCCTATAATTCACCCCTCCACTTT.

The rearrangement uses TRBV19 and TRBJ2-7; 7 bases are shared with TRBD2. This CDR3 region has 13 residues. The germline gives CDR1 LNHDA, CDR2 SQIVND (reference sequence). After removal of 5 bases from V and 7 bases from J, the junction contained 8 bases not matched to a gene. The CDR3 region has the DNA TGTGCCAGTAGTGGACTTAGGGAGGGGGAGCAGTACTTC. The encoded protein is CASSGLREGEQYF.

The chain joins TRBV7-8 to TRBJ2-3, with D unclear. V shed 0 bases and J shed 3 bases, with 7 bases lying between them. From germline, CDR1 is SGHVS and CDR2 FQNEAQ. This CDR3 is 14 amino acids long. The CDR3: CASSLASQTDTQYF. DNA of the CDR3: TGTGCCAGCAGCTTAGCCAGTCAGACAGATACGCAGTATTTT. Full variable domain (rest looked up from reference TRBV7-8 and TRBJ2-3): GAGVSQSPRYKVAKRGQDVALRCDPISGHVSLFWYQQALGQGPEFLTYFQNEAQLDKSGLPSDRFFAERPEGSVSTLKIQRTQQEDSAVYLCASSLASQTDTQYFGPGTRLTVL.

The genes are TRBV6-6 and TRBJ2-7, with TRBD2 identical over 9 bases. The J segment lost 2 bases and the V segment lost 5 bases, leaving 7 bases of the junction unmatched. CDR1 MNHNY and CDR2 SVGAGI come from the germline V gene (reference sequence). The CDR3 covers 15 residues. This CDR3 reads CASSNQRGVPYEQYF. The CDR3 DNA is TGTGCCAGCAGTAACCAGCGGGGGGTTCCCTACGAGCAGTACTTC.

The V and J genes are TRBV27 and TRBJ1-1; 8 bases are shared with TRBD1. There are 16 residues in the CDR3. In germline, CDR1 is MNHEY, CDR2 SMNVEV (reference sequence). J was trimmed by 0 bases and V by 2 bases; bases with no gene match: 5. CDR3 amino acids: CASSLSTGGLNTEAFF. CDR3 DNA sequence: TGTGCCAGCAGTTTAAGCACAGGGGGTCTGAACACTGAAGCTTTCTTT.